The present T cell receptor (beta chain) was sequenced within a study of blood T cell repertoires in COVID-19. The wider study: There were acute and convalescent COVID-19 samples, and they came from the United States, Italy and Spain. T cells, B-cell-depleted T cells, or PBMCs provided the cDNA or gDNA that served as material.

Assay used: immunoSEQ multiplex PCR; TCRdb lists only in-frame clones, some missing. The sample yields 250,000 to 400,000 clones, 85% to 90% seen once. This clonotype originated in a woman aged 25-40 years with COVID-19, enrolled during active disease. The sample was peripheral blood.

CDR3 nucleotides: TGTGCCACCCGGACAGGGGGCGCTGAAAAACTGTTTTTT. Its protein product is CATRTGGAEKLFF. The chain employs TRBV28 and TRBJ1-4, with 11 bases aligning to TRBD1. Germline lookup yields CDR1 MDHEN and CDR2 SYDVKM. The CDR3 is 13 residues long. J gave up 7 bases and V 10 bases, and 5 bases lay outside the gene matches.